The present TCR beta chain was sequenced within a study of blood T cell repertoires in COVID-19. Study background: Material from acute and convalescent COVID-19 was sourced from the United States, Italy and Spain. PBMCs, B-cell-depleted T cells, or T cells provided the cDNA or gDNA that made up the material.

Germline V gene data show CDR1 as SGHRS and CDR2 as YFSETQ. The V end was cut by 4 bases, the J end by 4 bases, with 9 bases between. The CDR3 extends over 13 amino acids. In the original analysis: Amplified reference gene primers provided the basis for estimating nucleated cell counts. Sequenced by immunoSEQ multiplex PCR; TCRdb stores in-frame clones only, minus some. D and trimming were read from the DNA, whereas the V and J calls and clone size are those reported in that table. Of hundreds of thousands of clones in the sample, 85% to 90% are singletons; the top ten hold 0.2% to 0.3%. The receptor's source is a woman in her late teens or twenties with acute or convalescent COVID-19. This sequence joins TRBV5-1 and TRBJ2-1, with TRBD1 as a possible D gene (6 bases). The source material was peripheral blood. CDR3 sequence reads: CASSQGQYNEQFF. CDR3 coding DNA: TGCGCCAGCAGCCAAGGACAGTACAATGAGCAGTTCTTC. The whole variable domain, filled in from reference TRBV5-1 and TRBJ2-1, reads KAGVTQTPRYLIKTRGQQVTLSCSPISGHRSVSWYQQTPGQGLQFLFEYFSETQRNKGNFPGRFSGRQFSNSRSEMNVSTLELGDSALYLCASSQGQYNEQFFGPGTRLTVL.